This T cell receptor (beta chain) was documented in a study of graft-versus-host responses after intestinal transplantation. Study summary: Recipients across the board were started on anti-thymocyte globulin induction, then kept on tacrolimus and steroids for around 3 years.

Of note for this clone: The antigen remains undetermined.

The CDR3 has 15 residues. V lost 2 bases to trimming and J lost 4 bases; unmatched junction nucleotides: 8. Germline V gives CDR1 KGHSH, CDR2 LQKENI. The data were produced by immunoSEQ multiplex PCR, yet TCRdb's version contains in-frame clones alone and is incomplete. The profile shows about 61,000 clones, about 94% of them singletons. Sample: unstimulated CD4+ T cells sorted from spleen or lymph node cells, taken before transplant. The V call is TRBV18, the J call TRBJ2-7; 7 bases are shared with TRBD2. This receptor was taken from a human donor who was the organ donor for an intestinal transplant. DNA of the CDR3: TGTGCCAGCTCACCATCGATGGGGAGGGAGTACGAGCAGTACTTC. Its protein is CASSPSMGREYEQYF.